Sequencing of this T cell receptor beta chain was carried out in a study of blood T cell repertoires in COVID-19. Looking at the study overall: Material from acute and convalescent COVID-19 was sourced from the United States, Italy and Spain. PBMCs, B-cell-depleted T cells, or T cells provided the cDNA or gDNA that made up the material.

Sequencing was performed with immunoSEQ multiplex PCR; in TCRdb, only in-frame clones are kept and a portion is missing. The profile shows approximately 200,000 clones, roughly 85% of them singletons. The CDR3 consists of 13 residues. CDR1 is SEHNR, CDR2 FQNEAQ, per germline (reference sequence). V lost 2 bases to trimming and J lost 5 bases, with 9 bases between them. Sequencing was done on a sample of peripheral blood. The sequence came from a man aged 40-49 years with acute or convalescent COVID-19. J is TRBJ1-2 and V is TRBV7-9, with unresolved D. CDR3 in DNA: TGTGCCAGCAGCTTACCTGCGGGATATGGCTACACCTTC. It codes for CASSLPAGYGYTF.